Each of the 13 T cell receptor beta chains below was sequenced from the same sample in a study of cytomegalovirus exposure and HLA in healthy donors. The repertoire was sequenced with immunoSEQ multiplex PCR; TCRdb's copy has only in-frame clones and lacks some. The sample includes 260,000 or so clones, 87% seen only once; the top ten take 2.6%. The sample comprised PBMCs. These receptors came from a man between 18 and 29 years old in good health and CMV-seronegative.

The rearrangement links TRBV4-3 to TRBJ2-7; tentatively, D is TRBD2 (5 bases). Trimming pared 1 base from V and 0 bases from J, leaving 10 bases between. The length of the CDR3 is 15 residues. The germline CDR1 and CDR2 sequences are LGHNA and YSLEER. The CDR3 loop reads CASSQGTGSSYEQYF. The CDR3 DNA reads as TGCGCCAGCAGCCAAGGAACGGGAAGCTCCTACGAGCAGTACTTC.

The genes are TRBV13 and TRBJ2-5, with D possibly being TRBD2 (6 bases). Germline V gene data show CDR1 as PRHDT and CDR2 as FYEKMQ (reference sequence). There are 14 residues in the CDR3. The V end was cut by 3 bases, the J end by 5 bases, with 13 bases between. CDR3 bases: TGTGCCAGCAGCTTTTCCGGGAGCGTCGAGACCCAGTACTTC. Amino acid sequence: CASSFSGSVETQYF.

This clone was seen more than once but under ten times. The chain is built from TRBV27 and TRBJ1-5; a possible D gene is TRBD1 (5 bases). V was pared by 2 bases and J by 8 bases, with 16 bases between. The germline gives CDR1 MNHEY, CDR2 SMNVEV (reference sequence). This CDR3 spans 15 amino acids. This CDR3 is CASSLLRGGVEPQHF. In DNA, the CDR3 is TGTGCCAGCAGTTTACTTCGTGGGGGGGTGGAGCCCCAGCATTTT.

The V call is TRBV19, the J call TRBJ2-5, with 10 bases that match TRBD2. CDR1 and CDR2 (germline): LNHDA, SQIVND (reference sequence). V was clipped by 1 base and J by 6 bases; unmatched bases: 11. This CDR3 comprises 17 residues. The CDR3 bases are TGTGCCAGTAGTATAGCTTCGGAGCGGGGGGGCTTGAAGACCCAGTACTTC. As protein: CASSIASERGGLKTQYF.

This chain joins TRBV10-2 and TRBJ1-5; 9 bases align to TRBD1. After removal of 3 bases from V and 5 bases from J, the junction contained 5 bases not matched to a gene. Germline V CDR1 and CDR2: WSHSY, SAAADI. This CDR3 has 15 amino acids. The CDR3 loop is CASSDPRTGDQPQHF. The CDR3 DNA reads TGCGCCAGCAGTGATCCCCGGACAGGGGATCAGCCCCAGCATTTT.

The count of this clone is one. V is TRBV6-5 and J is TRBJ2-1; possibly TRBD2 for D (6 bases). The CDR3 consists of 13 residues. With 8 bases removed from V and 4 bases from J, the gap between germline ends came to 12 bases. In germline, CDR1 is MNHEY, CDR2 SVGAGI. Written as DNA, the CDR3 is TGTGCCAGCTTCAGCCTAGCGTACAATGAGCAGTTCTTC. Residues: CASFSLAYNEQFF.

The chain recombines TRBV5-4 with TRBJ2-7; D perhaps matches TRBD1 (5 bases). With 3 bases removed from V and 3 bases from J, the gap between germline ends came to 16 bases. The germline gives CDR1 SGHNT, CDR2 YYREEE (reference sequence). The CDR3 spans 15 residues. The CDR3 is CASSSPDSFYYEQYF. The CDR3 DNA reads as TGTGCCAGCAGCTCCCCCGACAGTTTCTACTACGAGCAGTACTTC.

V gene TRBV7-3 combines with J gene TRBJ1-1; TRBD1 might be the D (5 bases). This CDR3 spans 13 amino acids. Trimming shortened V by 4 bases and J by 10 bases, and 16 bases separated the two germline ends. Per germline, CDR1 SGHTA and CDR2 FQGTGA. The CDR3 DNA is TGTGCCAGCAGCTCGGACACCCTAGGCGCAGCTTTCTTT. Translating it yields CASSSDTLGAAFF.

The genes are TRBV15 and TRBJ1-5; a possible D gene is TRBD1 (6 bases). Trimming cost V 3 bases and J 5 bases, with 8 bases left between them. CDR1 is LNHNV, CDR2 YYDKDF, per germline (reference sequence). The CDR3 spans 13 residues. DNA for the CDR3: TGTGCCACCAGCAGGAACAGGGATCAGCCCCAGCATTTT. Protein sequence: CATSRNRDQPQHF.

In this sample, this clone turned up once. The V call is TRBV7-7, the J call TRBJ2-1; D perhaps matches TRBD2 (6 bases). This CDR3 is built from 14 residues. Looked up from germline, CDR1 is SSHAT and CDR2 is FNYEAQ (reference sequence). CDR3 sequence (DNA): TGTGCTATTGCCGCGGTCGGGGGTGGGAATGAGCAGTTCTTC. Protein: CAIAAVGGGNEQFF.

This clone has just one count. The chain links TRBV7-6 to TRBJ2-3; a possible D gene is TRBD2 (5 bases). The CDR3 spans 16 residues. Germline CDR1 SGHVS, CDR2 FNYEAQ. Trimming cost V 5 bases and J 0 bases, with 15 bases left between them. In DNA, the CDR3 is TGTGCCAGCAGCCCCGCGTCCGGGATGAGCACAGATACGCAGTATTTT. Residues: CASSPASGMSTDTQYF.

This clone was observed a few times. V gene TRBV27 combines with J gene TRBJ2-7; no clear D gene. The germline V gene encodes CDR1 MNHEY and CDR2 SMNVEV (reference sequence). There are 13 residues in the CDR3. Trimming took 5 bases from V and 2 from J, leaving 10 bases between them. DNA for the CDR3: TGTGCCAGCAGTGCAGGCCTCCCCTACGAGCAGTACTTC. Its protein is CASSAGLPYEQYF.

V is TRBV28 and J is TRBJ1-2, with 7 bases lining up with TRBD1. V lost 5 bases to trimming and J lost 0 bases; unmatched junction nucleotides: 12. There are 17 residues in the CDR3. Germline V lookup: CDR1 MDHEN, CDR2 SYDVKM. Written as DNA, the CDR3 is TGTGCCAGCAGTCCACCCCCACACAGGGGTACTAACTATGGCTACACCTTC. This gives the protein CASSPPPHRGTNYGYTF.